Listed here are 23 T cell receptor beta chains from one sample, sequenced in a study of shared clonotypes between healthy human individuals. Assay: immunoSEQ multiplex PCR; the TCRdb copy retains only in-frame clones and omits some. Of some 2 million clones listed, around 96% are singletons. As defined, naive CD8 cells were CD45RO-negative and positively selected for CCR7, with terminally differentiated effector memory CD45RA+ cells excluded. Sequenced sample: naive CD8+ T cells sorted from blood. The receptors derive from a man between 18 and 35 years old in good health.

The genes are TRBV4-2 and TRBJ1-6; D gene uncertain. Per the germline V gene, CDR1 is LGHNA and CDR2 is YNFKEQ. The CDR3 loop spans 12 amino acids. The V gene lost 3 bases and the J gene lost 9 bases, with 6 bases spanning the gap. CDR3 in DNA: TGTGCCAGCAGCCATCCGGGTTCACCCCTCCACTTT. It yields the protein CASSHPGSPLHF.

V usage is TRBV6-6 and J usage is TRBJ2-7, with 10 bases matching TRBD1. Per the germline V gene, CDR1 is MNHNY and CDR2 is SVGAGI (reference sequence). The CDR3 contains 14 residues. The V gene end was trimmed by 5 bases and the J gene end by 5 bases; junction bases not matched to a gene: 6. CDR3 coding DNA: TGTGCCAGCAGTGACTGGGACAGGGGCCACGAGCAGTACTTC. It encodes CASSDWDRGHEQYF.

About this clone itself: This specimen includes other DNA sequences encoding the same CDR3. The chain recombines TRBV5-1 with TRBJ2-3, with 9 bases that match TRBD1. V was clipped by 2 bases and J by 3 bases; unmatched bases: 1. Germline V gives CDR1 SGHRS, CDR2 YFSETQ. The CDR3 runs to 14 residues. The CDR3, as DNA: TGCGCCAGCAGCTTCGGGACAGGGACAGATACGCAGTATTTT. It yields the protein CASSFGTGTDTQYF.

On this clone: Distinct nucleotide sequences in the sample also encode this CDR3. The chain couples TRBV30 to TRBJ2-7, with 10 positions matching TRBD2. From germline, CDR1 is GTSNPN and CDR2 SVGIG (reference sequence). V lost 0 bases and J lost 4; bases outside the gene matches: 3. The CDR3 totals 14 residues. As DNA, the CDR3 is TGTGCCTGGAGTGTGGGTAGCGGGGGGTACGAGCAGTACTTC. It codes for CAWSVGSGGYEQYF.

The chain combines TRBV7-8 with TRBJ1-6; D might be TRBD1 (5 bases). The CDR3 totals 16 residues. The V end lost 3 bases, the J end lost 6 bases, and 15 bases lay between the germline ends. Germline CDR1 SGHVS, CDR2 FQNEAQ. The CDR3 DNA is TGTGCCAGCAGCTTGAACAGGTTTTTCCTTAATTCACCCCTCCACTTT. It encodes CASSLNRFFLNSPLHF.

The chain uses TRBV27 and TRBJ1-2, with a tentative D call TRBD1 (6 bases). CDR3 length: 15 amino acids. V gave up 2 bases and J gave up 7 bases, with 17 bases separating them. In germline, CDR1 is MNHEY, CDR2 SMNVEV (reference sequence). The CDR3, as DNA: TGTGCCAGCAGTTTAAGGCCGGGGGACACGGGTGGCTACACCTTC. Translated: CASSLRPGDTGGYTF.

V usage is TRBV7-9 and J usage is TRBJ2-1, with TRBD2 identical over 15 bases. The CDR3 consists of 19 residues. V trimming: 4 bases; J trimming: 6 bases; junction bases outside the gene matches: 13. Per the germline V gene, CDR1 is SEHNR and CDR2 is FQNEAQ (reference sequence). This CDR3 reads CASSSPGLAGGRGGNEQFF. As DNA, the CDR3 is TGTGCCAGCAGCTCTCCGGGACTAGCGGGAGGCCGGGGAGGCAATGAGCAGTTCTTC.

The chain links TRBV10-3 to TRBJ1-1; D might be TRBD1 (6 bases). The V and J ends lost 3 bases and 0 bases respectively, with 11 bases between them. Per the germline V gene, CDR1 is ENHRY and CDR2 is SYGVKD. The CDR3 is 15 residues long. Written as DNA, the CDR3 is TGTGCCATCAGTGATTGGGGGCCTATGAACACTGAAGCTTTCTTT. Translation gives CAISDWGPMNTEAFF.

On this clone itself: Other DNA sequences in the sample encode the same CDR3. J is TRBJ2-7 and V is TRBV5-1, with D possibly called TRBD1 or TRBD2 (5 bases each). The V end was cut by 2 bases, the J end by 0 bases, with 9 bases between. This CDR3 spans 14 amino acids. Germline assignment: CDR1 SGHRS and CDR2 YFSETQ. The CDR3 nucleotides are TGCGCCAGCAGCTTCGGGGCAGGCTCCTACGAGCAGTACTTC. Residues: CASSFGAGSYEQYF.

V gene TRBV6-5 combines with J gene TRBJ2-5; weak D call: TRBD1 (5 bases). The CDR3 is 16 amino acids. Trimming removed 4 bases from V and 0 bases from J, with 15 bases in between. Germline loops: CDR1 MNHEY, CDR2 SVGAGI. The CDR3: CASSSRVFGYQETQYF. In nucleotides, the CDR3 is TGTGCCAGCAGTTCCAGGGTATTCGGTTACCAAGAGACCCAGTACTTC.

The rearrangement uses TRBV7-8 and TRBJ1-3; the D is unclear. The CDR3 runs 16 residues. Looked up from germline, CDR1 is SGHVS and CDR2 is FQNEAQ. V was trimmed by 5 bases and J by 0 bases, leaving 14 bases between them. The CDR3 DNA sequence: TGTGCCAGCAGCGGAATGGCCTCACCCTCTGGAAACACCATATATTTT. Its protein is CASSGMASPSGNTIYF.

The J gene is TRBJ2-2, the V gene TRBV4-3; TRBD2 might be the D (5 bases). Per germline, CDR1 LGHNA and CDR2 YSLEER. Deletions cut 5 bases from V and 6 bases from J, with 10 bases between. This CDR3 spans 13 amino acids. The CDR3 DNA reads TGCGCCAGCAGCGCCGGGATGCCCGGGGAGCTGTTTTTT. Protein sequence: CASSAGMPGELFF.

The chain employs TRBV7-8 and TRBJ2-1; D may match TRBD1 or TRBD2 (5 bases each). This CDR3 is built from 15 residues. Trimming stripped 3 bases from V and 4 bases from J, with 13 bases between. Germline-derived CDR1 and CDR2 are SGHVS and FQNEAQ. CDR3 sequence (DNA): TGTGCCAGCAGCTTCTGGGGGACCGGGTACAATGAGCAGTTCTTC. Translation: CASSFWGTGYNEQFF.

This chain links TRBV25-1 with TRBJ2-7, with D tentatively TRBD1 (5 bases). The CDR3 has 13 residues. With 2 bases removed from V and 7 bases from J, the gap between germline ends came to 12 bases. Germline V gene data show CDR1 as MGHDK and CDR2 as SYGVNS. CDR3 amino acids: CASSERGSDEQYF. The CDR3 DNA reads TGTGCCAGCAGTGAAAGGGGAAGCGATGAGCAGTACTTC.

This chain links TRBV6-6 with TRBJ2-1; D gene uncertain. Trimming took off 6 bases at V and 10 bases at J, with 7 bases between the two ends. This CDR3 has 10 residues. CDR1 and CDR2 (germline): MNHNY, SVGAGI (reference sequence). The CDR3 loop is CASSQQEQFF. CDR3 coding DNA: TGTGCCAGCAGCCAACAAGAGCAGTTCTTC.

The gene calls are TRBV5-6 and TRBJ1-2, with a weak D call TRBD1 (6 bases). Trimming took 5 bases from V and 4 from J, leaving 12 bases between them. The germline gives CDR1 SGHDT, CDR2 YYEEEE. This CDR3 comprises 13 residues. The CDR3 sequence: CASRLQGSYGYTF. CDR3 nucleotide sequence: TGTGCCAGCAGACTGCAGGGGAGCTATGGCTACACCTTC.

V is TRBV5-1 and J is TRBJ1-2; 7 bases align to TRBD1. Looked up from germline, CDR1 is SGHRS and CDR2 is YFSETQ. The CDR3 sequence is 14 residues long. V was pared by 4 bases and J by 8 bases, with 11 bases of the junction left unmatched. CDR3 in amino acids: CASSIGQELWGYTF. The CDR3 nucleotides read TGCGCCAGCAGCATCGGACAGGAACTATGGGGCTACACCTTC.

V usage is TRBV13 and J usage is TRBJ2-1; weak D call: TRBD2 (7 bases). Trimming shortened V by 1 base and J by 8 bases, and 12 bases separated the two germline ends. The CDR3 is made up of 14 amino acids. The V gene's germline CDR1 is PRHDT and CDR2 FYEKMQ (reference sequence). The CDR3 protein is CASSLAGGDDEQFF. CDR3 in DNA: TGTGCCAGCAGCTTAGCGGGGGGCGACGATGAGCAGTTCTTC.

This chain connects TRBV4-3 to TRBJ2-7, with TRBD1 matching over 10 bases. The CDR3 totals 15 residues. The V gene end was trimmed by 4 bases and the J gene end by 2 bases; junction bases not matched to a gene: 5. Germline lookup yields CDR1 LGHNA and CDR2 YSLEER. In nucleotides, the CDR3 is TGCGCCAGCAGCCCTACCGGGACAGGGGCCTACGAGCAGTACTTC. Protein sequence: CASSPTGTGAYEQYF.

The rearrangement uses TRBV13 and TRBJ1-6; weak D call: TRBD1 (5 bases). The V end was cut by 5 bases, the J end by 7 bases, with 12 bases between. CDR3 length equals 14 residues. CDR1 is PRHDT and CDR2 is FYEKMQ in the germline V gene (reference sequence). In DNA form, the CDR3 reads TGTGCCAGCAGCATCTCGGGACGGAATTCACCCCTCCACTTT. It specifies CASSISGRNSPLHF.

This rearrangement joins TRBV27 to TRBJ2-2; unclear D gene. This CDR3 spans 18 amino acids. Trimming cost V 5 bases and J 6 bases, with 25 bases left between them. Germline lookup yields CDR1 MNHEY and CDR2 SMNVEV (reference sequence). The CDR3 coding sequence is TGTGCCAGCAGTGGGGAAGGGCCAGCAACCATTTGGGCCGGGGAGCTGTTTTTT. This gives the protein CASSGEGPATIWAGELFF.

Concerning this clone: Other DNA sequences in this sample translate to the same CDR3. The J gene is TRBJ2-7, the V gene TRBV10-1; D is possibly TRBD1 (5 bases). Per the germline V gene, CDR1 is WNHNN and CDR2 is SYGVQD (reference sequence). This CDR3 spans 13 amino acids. Trimming shortened V by 4 bases and J by 0 bases, and 7 bases separated the two germline ends. CDR3 protein: CASSAGSSYEQYF. In DNA, the CDR3 is TGCGCCAGCAGTGCAGGGTCCTCCTACGAGCAGTACTTC.

Comment on this clone: Additional DNA sequences in this sample encode the identical CDR3. The J gene is TRBJ2-7, the V gene TRBV4-1, with D tentatively TRBD2 (7 bases). CDR1 and CDR2 from the germline V gene are MGHRA and YSYEKL. V was pared by 8 bases and J by 3 bases, with 17 bases between. The CDR3 is 14 residues long. CDR3 amino acids: CASSPREGGYEQYF. The CDR3, as DNA: TGCGCCAGCTCCCCCAGGGAGGGGGGCTACGAGCAGTACTTC.